The clone carrying this TCR beta chain occurred a few times. Its antigen is currently unknown. The data stem from a study of T cells after yellow fever vaccination. CDR1 is SGHRS and CDR2 is YFSETQ in the germline V gene. The V gene lost 2 bases and the J gene lost 0 bases, with 17 bases spanning the gap. The CDR3 consists of 17 residues. A single record per CDR3 protein comes from TCRdb applying MiXCR to the 5' RACE reads. This repertoire shows about 320,000 distinct CDR3 sequences, roughly 4.3% found once; its top ten account for 19%. General observations from the study: Abundant clonotypes from the bulk population could get into FACS-sorted repertoires as contaminants. Most clones from primary vaccination were detected again post-booster (roughly 96% CD4, 88% CD8).

The specimen was PBMCs, collected 15 days after the yellow fever booster vaccination. The rearrangement joins TRBV5-1 to TRBJ1-2; TRBD1 is a possible D gene (6 bases). The receptor comes from a man in his late teens or twenties who received the YFV17D yellow fever vaccine. CDR3 sequence: CASSLGGSGSSNYGYTF. CDR3 nucleotides: TGCGCCAGCAGCTTAGGGGGATCAGGGAGTTCTAACTATGGCTACACCTTC.